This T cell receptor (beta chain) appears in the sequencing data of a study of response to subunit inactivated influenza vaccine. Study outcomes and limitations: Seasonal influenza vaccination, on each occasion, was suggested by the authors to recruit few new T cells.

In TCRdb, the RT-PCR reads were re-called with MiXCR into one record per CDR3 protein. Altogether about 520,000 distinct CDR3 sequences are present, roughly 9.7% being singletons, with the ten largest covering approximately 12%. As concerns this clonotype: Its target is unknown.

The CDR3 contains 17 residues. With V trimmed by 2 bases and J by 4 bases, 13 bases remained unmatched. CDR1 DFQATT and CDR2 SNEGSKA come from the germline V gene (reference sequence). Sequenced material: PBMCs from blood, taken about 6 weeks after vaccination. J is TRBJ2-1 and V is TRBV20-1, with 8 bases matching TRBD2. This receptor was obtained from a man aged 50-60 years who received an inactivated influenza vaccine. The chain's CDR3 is CSARSSGTLRRYNEQFF. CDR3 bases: TGCAGTGCTAGAAGTAGCGGGACTCTGAGGAGGTACAATGAGCAGTTCTTC.